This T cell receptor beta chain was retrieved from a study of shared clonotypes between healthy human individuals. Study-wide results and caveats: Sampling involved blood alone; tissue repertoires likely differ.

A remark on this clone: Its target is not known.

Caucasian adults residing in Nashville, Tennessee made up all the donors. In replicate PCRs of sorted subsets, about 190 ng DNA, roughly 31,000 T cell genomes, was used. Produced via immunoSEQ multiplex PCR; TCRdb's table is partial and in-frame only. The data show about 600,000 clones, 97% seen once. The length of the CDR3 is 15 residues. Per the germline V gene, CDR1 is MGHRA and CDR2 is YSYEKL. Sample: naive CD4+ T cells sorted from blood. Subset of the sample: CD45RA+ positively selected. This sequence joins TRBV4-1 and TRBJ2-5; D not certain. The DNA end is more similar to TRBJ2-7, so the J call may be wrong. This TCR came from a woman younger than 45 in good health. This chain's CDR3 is CASSQPLSGSYEQYF. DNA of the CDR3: TGCGCCAGCAGCCAGCCATTAAGTGGCTCCTACGAGCAGTACTTC.